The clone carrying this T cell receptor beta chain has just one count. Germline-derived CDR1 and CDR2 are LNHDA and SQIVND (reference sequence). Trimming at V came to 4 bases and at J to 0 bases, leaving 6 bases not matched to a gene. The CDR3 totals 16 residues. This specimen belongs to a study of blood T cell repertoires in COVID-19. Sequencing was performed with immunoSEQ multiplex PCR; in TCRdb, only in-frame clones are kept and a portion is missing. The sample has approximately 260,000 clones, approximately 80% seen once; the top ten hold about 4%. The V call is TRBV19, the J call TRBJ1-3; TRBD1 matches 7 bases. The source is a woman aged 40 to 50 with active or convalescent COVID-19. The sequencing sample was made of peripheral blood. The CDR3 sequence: CASSRTGQASGNTIYF. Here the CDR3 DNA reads TGTGCCAGTAGTAGGACAGGACAGGCCTCTGGAAACACCATATATTTT.